The present entry profiles one T cell receptor (beta chain) with its context. This entry belongs to a study of blood T cell repertoires in COVID-19. Across the whole study: T cells, B-cell-depleted T cells, or PBMCs supplied cDNA or gDNA.

Using immunoSEQ multiplex PCR, the repertoire was profiled, and TCRdb retains in-frame clones only, with some absent. This sample has about 370,000 clones, with more than 80% found just once. CDR1 and CDR2 (germline): SGHRS, YFSETQ. J was trimmed by 4 bases and V by 0 bases; bases with no gene match: 10. The CDR3 sequence is 17 residues long. This receptor was identified in a young woman with COVID-19, enrolled during active disease. The genes are TRBV5-1 and TRBJ2-1; 7 bases map to TRBD2. Sequencing used peripheral blood. CDR3 in amino acids: CASSLGAGALTYNEQFF. The CDR3 DNA reads TGCGCCAGCAGCTTGGGTGCGGGAGCTTTGACTTACAATGAGCAGTTCTTC.